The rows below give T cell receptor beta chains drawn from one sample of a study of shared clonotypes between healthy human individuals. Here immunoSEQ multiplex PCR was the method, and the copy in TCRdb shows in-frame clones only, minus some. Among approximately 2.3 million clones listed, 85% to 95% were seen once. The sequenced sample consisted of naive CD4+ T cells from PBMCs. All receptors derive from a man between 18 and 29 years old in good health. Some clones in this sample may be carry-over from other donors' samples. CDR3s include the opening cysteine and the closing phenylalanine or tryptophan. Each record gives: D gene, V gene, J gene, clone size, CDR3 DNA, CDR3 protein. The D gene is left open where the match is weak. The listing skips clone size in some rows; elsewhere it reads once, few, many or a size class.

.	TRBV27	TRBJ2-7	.	TGTGCCAGCAGTTTACAAACGGGATTAGGCGAGCAGTACTTC	CASSLQTGLGEQYF
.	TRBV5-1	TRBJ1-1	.	TGCGCCAGCAGCCCAAGTTCTCAGGTGGGTGACACTGAAGCTTTCTTT	CASSPSSQVGDTEAFF
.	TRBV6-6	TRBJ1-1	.	TGTGCCAGCAGTTACTCGGGAGGGGCCACTGAAGCTTTCTTT	CASSYSGGATEAFF
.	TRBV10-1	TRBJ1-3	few	TGCGCCAGCCGGGGCCACACCATATATTTT	CASRGHTIYF
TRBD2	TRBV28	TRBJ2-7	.	TGTGCCAGCAGTTTAGCGGGAGTCTCCTACGAGCAGTACTTC	CASSLAGVSYEQYF
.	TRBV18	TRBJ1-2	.	TGTGCCAGCTCACCACCAAATGGGCAGGAGTATAGAGGCTACACCTTC	CASSPPNGQEYRGYTF
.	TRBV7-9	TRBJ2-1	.	TGTGCCAGCAGCTGGGAACAGGGAGGAGGGCAGTTCTTC	CASSWEQGGGQFF
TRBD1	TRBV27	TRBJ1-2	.	TGTGCCAGCAGTTTAACCGGGACAGGGTTTTATGGCTACACCTTC	CASSLTGTGFYGYTF
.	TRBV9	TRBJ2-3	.	TGTGCCAGCTCCCACCTAAGCACAGATACGCAGTATTTT	CASSHLSTDTQYF
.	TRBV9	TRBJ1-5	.	TGTGCCAGCAGCGTAGATGGATTCGGTCAGCCCCAGCATTTT	CASSVDGFGQPQHF
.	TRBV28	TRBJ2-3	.	TGTGCCAGCATTGAGGGGGGGCGCGTGATAACAGATACGCAGTATTTT	CASIEGGRVITDTQYF
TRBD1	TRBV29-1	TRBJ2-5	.	TGCAGCGTTGAAGCACGGGACAGGGGACAAGAGACCCAGTACTTC	CSVEARDRGQETQYF
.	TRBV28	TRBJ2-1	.	TGTGCCAGCAGTTTTGGGAGGCCGGGTGAGCAGTTCTTC	CASSFGRPGEQFF
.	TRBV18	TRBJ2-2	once	TGTGCCATTTCACTTAAGGGCACCGGGGAGCTGTTTTTT	CAISLKGTGELFF
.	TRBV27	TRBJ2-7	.	TGTGCCAGCAGTTTATACCGCCGCGGCAGGGGATACGAGCAGTACTTC	CASSLYRRGRGYEQYF
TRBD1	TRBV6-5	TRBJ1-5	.	TGTGCCAGCAGCCCTGACAGGGGTGGCAATCAGCCCCAGCATTTT	CASSPDRGGNQPQHF
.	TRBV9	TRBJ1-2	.	TGTGCCAGCAGCGTAATCCCCGGGGCGCTTAACTATGGCTACACCTTC	CASSVIPGALNYGYTF